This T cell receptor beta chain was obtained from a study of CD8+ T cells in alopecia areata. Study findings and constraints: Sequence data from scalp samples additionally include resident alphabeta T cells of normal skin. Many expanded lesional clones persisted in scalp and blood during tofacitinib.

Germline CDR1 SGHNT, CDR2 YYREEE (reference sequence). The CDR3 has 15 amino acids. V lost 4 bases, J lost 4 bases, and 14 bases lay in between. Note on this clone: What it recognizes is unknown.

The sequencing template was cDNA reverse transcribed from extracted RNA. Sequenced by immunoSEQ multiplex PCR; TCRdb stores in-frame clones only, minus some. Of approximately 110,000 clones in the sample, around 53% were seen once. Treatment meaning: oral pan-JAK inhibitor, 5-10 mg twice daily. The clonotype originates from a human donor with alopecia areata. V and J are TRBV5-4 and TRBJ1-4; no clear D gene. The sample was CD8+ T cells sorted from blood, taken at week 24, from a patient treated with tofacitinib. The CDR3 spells CASSTSEGGNEKLFF. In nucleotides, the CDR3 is TGTGCCAGCAGCACTTCCGAGGGAGGTAATGAAAAACTGTTTTTT.